What follows is one T cell receptor beta chain and its context. Its binding antigen is unknown. Per-base quality was not reported, and no clone a single base away is much larger than it. CDR1 and CDR2 (SGHRS, YFSETQ) derive from the germline V gene. The V end gives up 0 bases and the J end 3 bases, leaving 7 bases in the junction not matched to a gene. Counted from cysteine to phenylalanine, this CDR3 has 18 amino acids. The sequence is cut down to CDR3 DNA, 54 bases in frame from base 1. Participants in the prospective study were aged roughly 18 to 95 years, lived in under 30 United States geographic areas, and enrolled through a virtual design. In the prospective study, cohorts were assigned on the basis of participant-reported clinical history obtained from a screening survey and a study questionnaire. Recovered participants in ImmuneRACE Cohort 3 were defined by two consecutive negative NP/OP PCR tests, clearance by a healthcare professional, or resolution of symptoms. Each participant in the prospective study had whole blood, serum and a nasopharyngeal or oropharyngeal swab collected by mobile phlebotomists. Over a roughly 2-month period, participants in the prospective study had the option of providing additional blood draws and questionnaires. Blood samples from the prospective study were shipped frozen or at room temperature prior to DNA extraction.

This sample stems from a study of blood T cell repertoires in COVID-19 (dated by TCRdb to 2020 to 2021). With respect to the entire study: Collaborator samples came from the United States, Italy and Spain and covered acute and convalescent phases of COVID-19. The prospective study material was composed of cDNA or gDNA derived from T cells, B-cell-depleted T cells, or PBMCs. Deeply sampled blood TCRbeta repertoires from subjects exposed to, actively infected with, or recovered from COVID-19 were included in the dataset. The repertoires were released in a freely available public database intended as a resource for research on the immune response to SARS-CoV-2. The samples were drawn from two sources: the first 160 participants of the ongoing ImmuneRACE study, and 1,000 to 1,500 subjects contributed by 6 global collaborators. The sample metadata nearly always contained a de-identified subject ID, COVID-19 status, age in years and sex. HLA class I and class II types, where available, came from metadata supplied by the sample provider rather than from assay-based typing.

TCRbeta CDR3 regions were amplified from genomic DNA by means of the immunoSEQ Assay, a bias-controlled multiplex PCR. The authors' pipeline ran thus. The number of nucleated cells in each sample was estimated by amplification of reference gene primers within the assay. Sequence reads were collapsed and filtered to measure the absolute abundance of every unique TCRbeta CDR3 rearrangement. Productive Simpson clonality was computed per sample as the square root of Simpson's diversity index over productive rearrangements. TCRdb carries this immuneACCESS record with in-frame sequences only. Its versions omit some clonotypes, under half of them owing to an unresolved V gene in the studies checked, with the rest unexplained. V and J calls and clone size come straight from that table; D and trimming were deduced from the DNA. The sample includes 300,000 to 350,000 clones, with 89% observed a single time. The top ten clonotypes cover just under 9.5% of the sample.

Points the paper makes about the study in general: The quantity of clinical and demographic metadata differed by source and by participant and was supplied without curation.

The sequenced sample was PBMCs or T cells enriched from blood (not recorded which). The TCR sequence derives from a woman in her thirties who had recovered from COVID-19. Recombination joined TRBV5-1 with TRBJ1-6; 9 nucleotides in the junction match TRBD1. Here the CDR3 is given as CASSLADRTGVYNSPLHF. Read as DNA, the sequence is TGCGCCAGCAGCTTGGCCGACCGGACAGGGGTCTATAATTCACCCCTCCACTTT.